These T cell receptor beta chains were read from a single sample in a study of OX40 agonist ivuxolimab in advanced cancers. Sequencing was performed with immunoSEQ multiplex PCR; in TCRdb, only in-frame clones are kept and a portion is missing. The table has over 70,000 clones, roughly 89% seen once. The material sequenced was CD4+ or CD8+ T cells sorted from blood, taken in a trial of the OX40 agonist ivuxolimab. Receptors were obtained from an adult with an advanced solid tumor such as melanoma, head and neck, liver or kidney cancer. Each CDR3 is given with its conserved first and last residue. Each record gives: CDR3 DNA, CDR3 protein, J gene, clone size, D gene, V gene. A D gene is named only where the DNA matches it firmly. Clone size is stated in some rows and not others, as once, few, many or a class when expanded.

cdr3_nt: TGTGCCAGCAGTTACGCAGCAGAAGCTTTCTTT
cdr3_aa: CASSYAAEAFF
j_call: TRBJ1-1
clone_size: NA
d_call: NA
v_call: TRBV6-5

cdr3_nt: TGCGCCAGCAGCTTGAAGACTGACACTGAAGCTTTCTTT
cdr3_aa: CASSLKTDTEAFF
j_call: TRBJ1-1
clone_size: NA
d_call: NA
v_call: TRBV5-1

cdr3_nt: TGTGCCAGCAGCGAGCGGACCCCGGGCACCGGGGAGCTGTTTTTT
cdr3_aa: CASSERTPGTGELFF
j_call: TRBJ2-2
clone_size: NA
d_call: NA
v_call: TRBV7-9

cdr3_nt: TGTGCCAGCAGTGAAGCTATGGGGTGGGGGCTCCAGCCCCAGCATTTT
cdr3_aa: CASSEAMGWGLQPQHF
j_call: TRBJ1-5
clone_size: NA
d_call: NA
v_call: TRBV6-1

cdr3_nt: TGTGCCTGGAGTGTACAGGGCGGAAAACTGTTTTTT
cdr3_aa: CAWSVQGGKLFF
j_call: TRBJ1-4
clone_size: NA
d_call: NA
v_call: TRBV30

cdr3_nt: TGCGCCAGCAGCCAAGATGTTGCGCGGGACTTCTCTGGAAACACCATATATTTT
cdr3_aa: CASSQDVARDFSGNTIYF
j_call: TRBJ1-3
clone_size: NA
d_call: NA
v_call: TRBV4-1

cdr3_nt: TGTGCCATCAGTGTAAGGGGAAACACCATATATTTT
cdr3_aa: CAISVRGNTIYF
j_call: TRBJ1-3
clone_size: NA
d_call: NA
v_call: TRBV10-3

cdr3_nt: TGTGCCAGCAGTTACTCGACAGGGGGCGGGCCCCAGCATTTT
cdr3_aa: CASSYSTGGGPQHF
j_call: TRBJ1-5
clone_size: NA
d_call: TRBD1
v_call: TRBV6-5

cdr3_nt: TGCAGCGTTGCTCGACCCCGACAGGGGGTCCCAGATACGCAGTATTTT
cdr3_aa: CSVARPRQGVPDTQYF
j_call: TRBJ2-3
clone_size: NA
d_call: TRBD1
v_call: TRBV29-1

cdr3_nt: TGTGCCAGCAGCTCCCAGGGGGCGGTCGAAAAACTGTTTTTT
cdr3_aa: CASSSQGAVEKLFF
j_call: TRBJ1-4
clone_size: NA
d_call: TRBD1
v_call: TRBV28

cdr3_nt: TGTGCCAGCAATTTTGGGGGGTCTGGGGCCAACGTCCTGACTTTC
cdr3_aa: CASNFGGSGANVLTF
j_call: TRBJ2-6
clone_size: NA
d_call: NA
v_call: TRBV6-1

cdr3_nt: TGTGCCAGCAATCGGGGCGGGAGCCCCCCCAATGAGCAGTTCTTC
cdr3_aa: CASNRGGSPPNEQFF
j_call: TRBJ2-1
clone_size: NA
d_call: TRBD2
v_call: TRBV28

cdr3_nt: TGTGCCAGCAGCCGCAGGGTAGCAACTAATGAAAAACTGTTTTTT
cdr3_aa: CASSRRVATNEKLFF
j_call: TRBJ1-4
clone_size: NA
d_call: NA
v_call: TRBV28

cdr3_nt: TGTGCCAGCAGCACCATAGCGGGAGCCCAAGAGACCCAGTACTTC
cdr3_aa: CASSTIAGAQETQYF
j_call: TRBJ2-5
clone_size: NA
d_call: TRBD2
v_call: TRBV9

cdr3_nt: TGTGCCATCAGGGAACAGGGGGCCACTGAAGCTTTCTTT
cdr3_aa: CAIREQGATEAFF
j_call: TRBJ1-1
clone_size: NA
d_call: TRBD1
v_call: TRBV10-3

cdr3_nt: TGCGCCAGCAGTGCCCGGGGCTCGGGCCAAGAGACCCAGTACTTC
cdr3_aa: CASSARGSGQETQYF
j_call: TRBJ2-5
clone_size: NA
d_call: NA
v_call: TRBV10-1

cdr3_nt: TGTGCCAGCAGCCCCTTCGGACTCGCGAACACCGGGGAGCTGTTTTTT
cdr3_aa: CASSPFGLANTGELFF
j_call: TRBJ2-2
clone_size: NA
d_call: NA
v_call: TRBV7-2

cdr3_nt: TGTGCCAGCAGGACTCCGGGACAGGGCTATGGCTACACCTTC
cdr3_aa: CASRTPGQGYGYTF
j_call: TRBJ1-2
clone_size: NA
d_call: TRBD1
v_call: TRBV6-6

cdr3_nt: TGCGCCAGCAGCCAAGGACCCAGGACTGATACGCAGTATTTT
cdr3_aa: CASSQGPRTDTQYF
j_call: TRBJ2-3
clone_size: NA
d_call: NA
v_call: TRBV4-3

cdr3_nt: TGTGCCAGTACCCCCAAGGGGCGATTGCTCACTGAAGCTTTCTTT
cdr3_aa: CASTPKGRLLTEAFF
j_call: TRBJ1-1
clone_size: NA
d_call: NA
v_call: TRBV19

cdr3_nt: TGTGCCAGCAGCCAGGCCCACAGGGGGCAGAATTCACCCCTCCACTTT
cdr3_aa: CASSQAHRGQNSPLHF
j_call: TRBJ1-6
clone_size: NA
d_call: TRBD1
v_call: TRBV14

cdr3_nt: TGTGCCAGCAGCCGCCCCGGAGACCTAAAGAACTTC
cdr3_aa: CASSRPGDLKNF
j_call: TRBJ2-5
clone_size: NA
d_call: NA
v_call: TRBV14

cdr3_nt: TGCAGCGTTGAGGTTCAGAATCAGCCCCAGCATTTT
cdr3_aa: CSVEVQNQPQHF
j_call: TRBJ1-5
clone_size: few
d_call: NA
v_call: TRBV29-1

cdr3_nt: TGTGCCAGCTCCTTAGACAGGGGAGATGTTGGTGAGCAGTTCTTC
cdr3_aa: CASSLDRGDVGEQFF
j_call: TRBJ2-1
clone_size: NA
d_call: NA
v_call: TRBV21-1

cdr3_nt: TGTGCCAGCTCCCCCGGAGGGGGCAGATTTGTGGGCGAGCAGTACTTC
cdr3_aa: CASSPGGGRFVGEQYF
j_call: TRBJ2-7
clone_size: NA
d_call: NA
v_call: TRBV18

cdr3_nt: TGTGCCAGCAGGGATTCCGGGACTATGTACAATGAGCAGTTCTTC
cdr3_aa: CASRDSGTMYNEQFF
j_call: TRBJ2-1
clone_size: NA
d_call: TRBD2
v_call: TRBV6-5